The present T cell receptor (beta chain) was sequenced within a study of T cell repertoires in cytomegalovirus infection (dated by TCRdb to about 2019). As for the study more broadly: Recently identified HLA-C-restricted CMV epitopes, whose presentation resists viral immunomodulation, were targeted by peptide stimulations together with well-studied HLA-B-restricted epitopes. The HLA type of each donor mattered for the analysis, because public TCR beta signatures pointed to carriage of CMV infection along with the matching HLA type. Beyond this particular receptor, the publication reports: In the ex vivo response, HLA-C-restricted CMV-specific TCR beta clonotypes were dominant, and in two of eight donors the single most frequent clonotype came from this HLA-C-restricted group. Cumulative frequency of public TCR beta family members discriminated carriers of CMV infection plus the relevant HLA type in this cohort and an independent roughly 330-donor cohort.

TCRdb shows the sequencer as Illumina HiSeq 1500. Starting from the raw public reads, TCRdb applied fastp trimming at Q25, assembled clones with MiXCR and retained in-frame beta chains. Every entry covers one CDR3 protein and lists the most common genes and DNA from its rows. Present in this sample are approximately 1,000,000 distinct CDR3 sequences, roughly 31% of which were seen just once. Together, the top ten hold 11% to 15% of the sample. In light of the paper, this sample's treatment or condition label describes: in vitro stimulation with specific CMV peptide epitopes to enrich CMV-specific T cells. On this clonotype: It has no known antigen specificity. There are no base qualities to consult, and no much larger clone falls within one base.

The CDR3 goes from the cysteine to the phenylalanine over 14 residues. The read is trimmed to its CDR3 DNA, 42 bases read in frame from base 1. The germline V gene encodes CDR1 SGHVS and CDR2 FQNEAQ. Clipping removes 5 bases from V and 3 bases from J, with 3 as the unmatched junction base count. The sample here was cultured CD8+ T cells from PBMCs, taken from culture after CMV antigen stimulation. The TCR was taken from a human donor in good health (CMV status not recorded). Some clones in this sample may be carry-over from other donors' samples. This chain joins TRBV7-8 to TRBJ1-3; 8 bases in the middle match TRBD1. At the DNA level, the sequence is TGTGCCAGCAGCCCCGGACAGGGTGGAAACACCATATATTTT. Translated, this gives CASSPGQGGNTIYF.